The TCR beta chain under discussion was sequenced for a study of early T cells in non-severe SARS-CoV-2 infection. Study-level information: The sequenced material was bulk RNA from unsorted whole blood, and its chains were unpaired.

The library protocol tagged individual cDNA molecules with unique molecular identifiers. Via MiXCR, TCRdb re-called the 5' RACE reads, giving one row per CDR3 protein. The table has 25,000 to 30,000 distinct CDR3 sequences, more than 4.5% seen once. Only a few counts were recorded for this clonotype. Its target is unknown. Germline V gene data show CDR1 as LGHNA and CDR2 as YNFKEQ. CDR3 length: 15 residues. J lost 3 bases, V lost 1 base, and 5 bases had no gene match. Study observations and caveats: VDJdb-based annotation leaned toward anti-spike CD8 responses and missed private and CD4 specificities.

The genes are TRBV4-2 and TRBJ1-1; 7 positions match TRBD1. The source is an adult who was a healthcare worker with PCR-confirmed SARS-CoV-2 infection or an uninfected control (not recorded which). The sequencing sample was made of whole blood. This CDR3 is CASSQVGTAYTEAFF. The CDR3 DNA reads TGTGCCAGCAGCCAAGTCGGGACAGCCTACACTGAAGCTTTCTTT.